The clone carrying this T cell receptor (beta chain) was observed a single time. Its cognate antigen is unknown. These data come from a study of Ad26.COV2.S vaccination and SARS-CoV-2 variants. Study in general: By the intramuscular route, Ad26.COV2.S was given once, or twice 56 days apart. Notes on the study in general: Comparability of non-spike TCR breadth was observed across vaccine and placebo recipients.

Here immunoSEQ multiplex PCR was the method, and the copy in TCRdb shows in-frame clones only, minus some. The profile shows hundreds of thousands of clones, around 89% of them singletons. Germline V gene data show CDR1 as SGHNT and CDR2 as YENEEA. V was trimmed by 1 base and J by 7 bases, leaving 8 bases between them. The CDR3 runs to 12 residues. Treatment here: some 19 received Ad26.COV2.S at low or high dose, single or two shots; about 5 received placebo; per-sample allocation not given. Samples were taken on day 63 after the first vaccine or placebo injection. The chain combines TRBV11-3 with TRBJ2-7, with D unresolved. This sample comprised peripheral blood, obtained in a trial of Ad26.COV2.S vaccine versus placebo. This clonotype was obtained from a person aged 18-60 years who received the Ad26.COV2.S COVID-19 vaccine or a placebo. The CDR3 DNA follows: TGTGCCAGCAGCTTAGGTGGATCGGAGCAGTACTTC. Translated, it gives CASSLGGSEQYF.